The rows below give T cell receptor beta chains drawn from one sample of a study of blood T cell repertoires in COVID-19. Assay: immunoSEQ multiplex PCR; the TCRdb copy retains only in-frame clones and omits some. The sample includes about 140,000 clones, around 88% of them seen just once. The specimen sequenced was peripheral blood. The receptors were gathered from a woman aged 55-69 years with acute or convalescent COVID-19. Both conserved end residues are part of each CDR3. Fields, in order: CDR3 protein, CDR3 DNA, clone size, V gene, D gene, J gene. D genes are given only for firm matches. Rows may omit the clone size; those that give it use once, few, many or a size class.

cdr3_aa: CATSAGAYQETQYF
cdr3_nt: TGTGCCACCTCGGCGGGGGCGTACCAAGAGACCCAGTACTTC
clone_size: .
v_call: TRBV7-2
d_call: .
j_call: TRBJ2-5

cdr3_aa: CSGVDSGTDGYTF
cdr3_nt: TGCAGCGGGGTAGACTCCGGGACAGATGGCTACACCTTC
clone_size: .
v_call: TRBV29-1
d_call: TRBD1
j_call: TRBJ1-2

cdr3_aa: CATSPGTGGGPFTGELFF
cdr3_nt: TGTGCCACCAGTCCCGGGACAGGGGGCGGTCCGTTCACCGGGGAGCTGTTTTTT
clone_size: .
v_call: TRBV24-1
d_call: TRBD1
j_call: TRBJ2-2

cdr3_aa: CASSQGMTGQQTQYF
cdr3_nt: TGTGCCAGCAGCCAAGGTATGACAGGCCAGCAGACCCAGTACTTC
clone_size: .
v_call: TRBV3-1/TRBV3-2
d_call: .
j_call: TRBJ2-5

cdr3_aa: CASTPGGELRLEQYF
cdr3_nt: TGTGCCAGCACACCCGGAGGTGAGCTTAGGCTAGAGCAGTACTTC
clone_size: .
v_call: TRBV28
d_call: .
j_call: TRBJ2-7

cdr3_aa: CASRKEAGGDQPQHF
cdr3_nt: TGTGCCAGCAGGAAGGAGGCAGGGGGTGACCAGCCCCAGCATTTT
clone_size: .
v_call: TRBV2
d_call: TRBD1
j_call: TRBJ1-5

cdr3_aa: CASSYSIRLPNQPQHF
cdr3_nt: TGTGCCAGCAGTTACTCTATCAGGCTTCCGAATCAGCCCCAGCATTTT
clone_size: .
v_call: TRBV6-2/TRBV6-3
d_call: .
j_call: TRBJ1-5

cdr3_aa: CASSPTRGGDTEAFF
cdr3_nt: TGTGCCAGCAGCCCGACCCGCGGAGGGGACACTGAAGCTTTCTTT
clone_size: .
v_call: TRBV7-9
d_call: .
j_call: TRBJ1-1

cdr3_aa: CATSDLRTGGIETQYF
cdr3_nt: TGTGCCACCAGTGATCTGAGGACAGGGGGCATAGAGACCCAGTACTTC
clone_size: .
v_call: TRBV24-1
d_call: TRBD1
j_call: TRBJ2-5

cdr3_aa: CASSWTGGGGANQPQHF
cdr3_nt: TGTGCCAGCAGCTGGACAGGGGGCGGGGGGGCAAATCAGCCCCAGCATTTT
clone_size: .
v_call: TRBV28
d_call: TRBD1
j_call: TRBJ1-5

cdr3_aa: CASGSTTSNEQFF
cdr3_nt: TGTGCTAGTGGTTCCACAACCAGTAATGAGCAGTTCTTC
clone_size: few
v_call: TRBV12-5
d_call: .
j_call: TRBJ2-1

cdr3_aa: CASSEYSGYRGGRSNQPQHF
cdr3_nt: TGTGCCAGCAGTGAATATTCGGGTTACAGGGGTGGCCGTAGCAATCAGCCCCAGCATTTT
clone_size: .
v_call: TRBV6-1
d_call: TRBD1
j_call: TRBJ1-5

cdr3_aa: CASTSEGARERRGYTF
cdr3_nt: TGTGCCAGTACTTCAGAAGGGGCCAGGGAACGTCGGGGCTACACCTTC
clone_size: .
v_call: TRBV19
d_call: .
j_call: TRBJ1-2

cdr3_aa: CASSQDRGPNYGYTF
cdr3_nt: TGCGCCAGCAGCCAAGATAGGGGCCCAAACTATGGCTACACCTTC
clone_size: .
v_call: TRBV4-3
d_call: .
j_call: TRBJ1-2

cdr3_aa: CASSHGVTYEQYF
cdr3_nt: TGTGCCAGCAGCCACGGGGTGACCTACGAGCAGTACTTC
clone_size: .
v_call: TRBV27
d_call: .
j_call: TRBJ2-7

cdr3_aa: CASSTGGTGELFF
cdr3_nt: TGTGCCAGCAGCACAGGGGGCACCGGGGAGCTGTTTTTT
clone_size: .
v_call: TRBV28
d_call: TRBD1
j_call: TRBJ2-2

cdr3_aa: CASSLEIVTDEQYF
cdr3_nt: TGTGCCAGCAGCTTGGAAATAGTAACGGACGAGCAGTACTTC
clone_size: .
v_call: TRBV5-5
d_call: .
j_call: TRBJ2-7

cdr3_aa: CASIDSVGDYHTGELFF
cdr3_nt: TGTGCCAGTATCGATAGTGTGGGGGACTACCACACCGGGGAGCTGTTTTTT
clone_size: .
v_call: TRBV19
d_call: TRBD2
j_call: TRBJ2-2

cdr3_aa: CASSYRGTGIRTEAFF
cdr3_nt: TGTGCCAGCAGTTACCGTGGGACAGGGATTCGCACTGAAGCTTTCTTT
clone_size: .
v_call: TRBV6-5
d_call: TRBD1
j_call: TRBJ1-1

cdr3_aa: CAWSVRGNQPQHF
cdr3_nt: TGTGCCTGGAGTGTCAGGGGCAATCAGCCCCAGCATTTT
clone_size: .
v_call: TRBV30
d_call: .
j_call: TRBJ1-5

cdr3_aa: CASSYRGGSYNSPLHF
cdr3_nt: TGTGCCAGCAGCTACAGGGGAGGTTCCTATAATTCACCCCTCCACTTT
clone_size: .
v_call: TRBV7-2
d_call: TRBD1
j_call: TRBJ1-6

cdr3_aa: CAISESGQGAHEQYF
cdr3_nt: TGTGCCATCAGTGAGTCCGGACAGGGGGCTCATGAGCAGTACTTC
clone_size: .
v_call: TRBV10-3
d_call: TRBD1
j_call: TRBJ2-7

cdr3_aa: CASSRDRGSSGNTIYF
cdr3_nt: TGTGCCAGCAGTCGGGACAGGGGCAGTTCTGGAAACACCATATATTTT
clone_size: .
v_call: TRBV6-2/TRBV6-3
d_call: TRBD1
j_call: TRBJ1-3

cdr3_aa: CAWSVGLAVSNEQFF
cdr3_nt: TGTGCCTGGAGTGTAGGACTAGCGGTGAGCAATGAGCAGTTCTTC
clone_size: .
v_call: TRBV30
d_call: TRBD2
j_call: TRBJ2-1

cdr3_aa: CASSATLAGARTDTQYF
cdr3_nt: TGTGCCAGCAGCGCAACACTAGCGGGGGCCCGCACAGATACGCAGTATTTT
clone_size: .
v_call: TRBV7-2
d_call: TRBD2
j_call: TRBJ2-3

cdr3_aa: CASSPQGHTEAFF
cdr3_nt: TGTGCCAGCAGCCCACAGGGGCACACTGAAGCTTTCTTT
clone_size: .
v_call: TRBV6-6
d_call: TRBD1
j_call: TRBJ1-1

cdr3_aa: CASSRGYTGELFF
cdr3_nt: TGCGCCAGCAGCCGGGGGTACACCGGGGAGCTGTTTTTT
clone_size: .
v_call: TRBV5-1
d_call: .
j_call: TRBJ2-2

cdr3_aa: CASRRTQGGNQPQHF
cdr3_nt: TGTGCCAGCAGACGTACTCAGGGGGGCAATCAGCCCCAGCATTTT
clone_size: .
v_call: TRBV6-5
d_call: TRBD1
j_call: TRBJ1-5

cdr3_aa: CASSRGQGNTGELFF
cdr3_nt: TGTGCCAGCAGCCGCGGACAGGGGAACACCGGGGAGCTGTTTTTT
clone_size: .
v_call: TRBV4-2
d_call: TRBD1
j_call: TRBJ2-2

cdr3_aa: CASSLATGGPPSEQYF
cdr3_nt: TGTGCCAGCAGCTTAGCGACGGGGGGTCCTCCGTCCGAGCAGTACTTC
clone_size: once
v_call: TRBV7-8
d_call: TRBD2
j_call: TRBJ2-7

cdr3_aa: CAISEVGGTVNQPQHF
cdr3_nt: TGTGCCATCAGTGAGGTGGGTGGGACAGTGAATCAGCCCCAGCATTTT
clone_size: .
v_call: TRBV10-3
d_call: TRBD1
j_call: TRBJ1-5

cdr3_aa: CASSFRQNPSTDTQYF
cdr3_nt: TGTGCCAGCAGCTTCCGACAAAATCCTAGCACAGATACGCAGTATTTT
clone_size: .
v_call: TRBV7-2
d_call: .
j_call: TRBJ2-3

cdr3_aa: CASSLSGQPTSYGYTF
cdr3_nt: TGTGCCAGCAGCTTATCTGGACAGCCGACCAGCTATGGCTACACCTTC
clone_size: .
v_call: TRBV7-3
d_call: .
j_call: TRBJ1-2

cdr3_aa: CATSRDRTGSGANVLTF
cdr3_nt: TGTGCCACCAGCAGAGATCGGACGGGATCTGGGGCCAACGTCCTGACTTTC
clone_size: few
v_call: TRBV15
d_call: .
j_call: TRBJ2-6